These T cell receptor beta chains were read from a single sample in a study of blood T cell repertoires in COVID-19. This table comes from immunoSEQ multiplex PCR, and its TCRdb copy is limited to in-frame clones, with some not included. The sample lists more than 150,000 clones, approximately 86% occurring once. The specimen sequenced was peripheral blood. The receptors come from a man in his sixties with acute or convalescent COVID-19. CDR3s include the opening cysteine and the closing phenylalanine or tryptophan. The D gene is left open where the match is weak. Part of the rows lack a size; the others show once, few, many or a class for expanded clones.

TRBV10-3	NA	NA	TRBJ1-2	CAISGRVLTSLRDGYTF	TGTGCCATCAGTGGACGAGTGCTGACTAGTTTAAGGGATGGCTACACCTTC
TRBV6-4	NA	once	TRBJ2-3	CASSDSMFGGGTDTQYF	TGTGCCAGCAGTGACTCGATGTTTGGAGGCGGCACAGATACGCAGTATTTT
TRBV1	NA	NA	TRBJ2-1	CTYCGRALDYNEQFF	TGCACCTATTGCGGGAGGGCCCTGGACTACAATGAGCAGTTCTTC
TRBV28	NA	NA	TRBJ1-6	CASSSFWGGGGNSPLHF	TGTGCCAGCAGTTCCTTCTGGGGGGGAGGTGGTAATTCACCCCTCCACTTT
TRBV23-1	TRBD2	NA	TRBJ2-3	CASSQIPLRDREETSGSADTQYF	TGCGCCAGCAGTCAAATCCCCTTAAGGGACAGGGAGGAGACTAGCGGGAGCGCAGATACGCAGTATTTT
TRBV19	TRBD2	NA	TRBJ2-7	CASSIISGTYEQYF	TGTGCCAGTAGTATAATTAGCGGGACCTACGAGCAGTACTTC
TRBV19	NA	NA	TRBJ2-4	CASSIAGMENIQYF	TGTGCCAGTAGTATCGCAGGGATGGAAAACATTCAGTACTTC
TRBV6-5	NA	NA	TRBJ2-1	CASETRWNEQFF	TGTGCCAGCGAGACGAGGTGGAATGAGCAGTTCTTC
TRBV28	TRBD1	NA	TRBJ2-1	CASSSGQGYNEQFF	TGTGCCAGCAGTTCAGGACAGGGATACAATGAGCAGTTCTTC
TRBV19	TRBD2	few	TRBJ2-4	CASSIAPWREGRRAKNIQYF	TGTGCCAGTAGTATTGCCCCATGGCGGGAGGGTAGAAGGGCCAAAAACATTCAGTACTTC
TRBV28	TRBD1	NA	TRBJ1-1	CASSGGQGTEAFF	TGTGCCAGCAGTGGGGGACAGGGAACTGAAGCTTTCTTT
TRBV18	TRBD1	few	TRBJ2-5	CASSSARGRQETQYF	TGTGCCAGCTCATCGGCTAGGGGGCGCCAAGAGACCCAGTACTTC
TRBV30	TRBD2	NA	TRBJ2-2	CAWSTGLAALGTGELFF	TGTGCCTGGAGTACCGGACTAGCGGCTCTGGGGACCGGGGAGCTGTTTTTT
TRBV5-1	TRBD2	NA	TRBJ2-3	CASSSSGRKTDTQYF	TGCGCCAGCAGCAGTAGCGGGAGGAAGACAGATACGCAGTATTTT
TRBV28	TRBD1	once	TRBJ1-5	CASSRQGLVQPQHF	TGTGCCAGCAGCCGACAGGGACTAGTTCAGCCCCAGCATTTT
TRBV9	TRBD2	NA	TRBJ2-1	CASSVLAGGGEQFF	TGTGCCAGCAGCGTCCTAGCGGGAGGGGGCGAGCAGTTCTTC
TRBV2	NA	NA	TRBJ1-3	CASSPDWHGNTIYF	TGTGCCAGCAGCCCCGACTGGCACGGAAACACCATATATTTT
TRBV3-1/TRBV3-2	NA	NA	TRBJ1-1	CASSQGKGAEAFF	TGTGCCAGCAGCCAGGGGAAAGGGGCTGAAGCTTTCTTT
TRBV5-1	NA	NA	TRBJ2-2	CASSPGGGTGELFF	TGCGCCAGCAGCCCTGGAGGCGGCACCGGGGAGCTGTTTTTT
TRBV14	NA	NA	TRBJ1-1	CASSRTALVTEAFF	TGTGCCAGCAGTCGGACAGCCCTTGTCACTGAAGCTTTCTTT
TRBV7-7	TRBD1	NA	TRBJ2-3	CASSPDRGGADTQYF	TGTGCTAGCAGTCCCGACAGGGGGGGTGCGGATACGCAGTATTTT
TRBV10-1	TRBD1	few	TRBJ2-7	CASSATGGSYEQYF	TGCGCCAGCAGTGCCACAGGGGGCTCCTACGAGCAGTACTTC
TRBV4-1	NA	once	TRBJ1-4	CASSQTEGEKLFF	TGCGCCAGCAGCCAAACGGAGGGGGAAAAACTGTTTTTT
TRBV3-1/TRBV3-2	NA	NA	TRBJ1-1	CASSHREGEAFF	TGTGCCAGCAGCCATCGGGAGGGGGAAGCTTTCTTT
TRBV5-5	TRBD1	NA	TRBJ2-7	CASSITPGTGVGNEQYF	TGTGCCAGCAGCATAACCCCCGGGACAGGGGTAGGGAACGAGCAGTACTTC
TRBV19	TRBD1	NA	TRBJ1-4	CASSPGQGANEKLFF	TGTGCCAGTAGTCCCGGACAGGGGGCCAATGAAAAACTGTTTTTT
TRBV3-1/TRBV3-2	TRBD2	NA	TRBJ2-7	CASSLPGLGIYEQYF	TGTGCCAGCAGTCTTCCGGGACTAGGGATTTACGAGCAGTACTTC
TRBV5-1	TRBD2	NA	TRBJ2-1	CASSLGASGSFGLWNEQFF	TGCGCCAGCAGCCTGGGTGCTAGCGGGAGTTTTGGGTTGTGGAATGAGCAGTTCTTC
TRBV19	TRBD2	NA	TRBJ2-2	CASTLSGLTSELNTGELFF	TGTGCCAGTACCCTTAGCGGGCTAACTAGCGAGTTGAACACCGGGGAGCTGTTTTTT
TRBV5-1	NA	once	TRBJ1-1	CASASGGTEAFF	TGCGCCAGTGCCAGCGGGGGCACTGAAGCTTTCTTT
TRBV4-1	NA	NA	TRBJ1-1	CASSPDREQGFYTEAFF	TGCGCCAGCAGCCCCGATAGGGAACAGGGATTTTACACTGAAGCTTTCTTT
TRBV29-1	TRBD2	once	TRBJ2-1	CSVEGAGGPYNEQFF	TGCAGCGTTGAAGGGGCGGGGGGCCCCTACAATGAGCAGTTCTTC
TRBV6-5	TRBD1	NA	TRBJ1-4	CASAGGLNEKLFF	TGTGCCAGCGCAGGGGGGCTTAATGAAAAACTGTTTTTT
TRBV29-1	NA	NA	TRBJ1-4	CSVGRGDEKLFF	TGCAGCGTTGGTCGGGGAGACGAAAAACTGTTTTTT
TRBV7-5	NA	NA	TRBJ2-3	CARGRGDTQYF	TGTGCCAGAGGCCGTGGCGATACGCAGTATTTT
TRBV27	TRBD1	NA	TRBJ1-2	CASWKAGGLDYGYTF	TGTGCCAGTTGGAAGGCAGGGGGCTTGGACTATGGCTACACCTTC
TRBV18	NA	NA	TRBJ1-5	CASSAVTVVDQPQHF	TGTGCCAGCTCAGCGGTAACGGTTGTAGATCAGCCCCAGCATTTT
TRBV28	NA	NA	TRBJ1-4	CASSFLTREKLFF	TGTGCCAGCAGTTTCCTGACTCGGGAAAAACTGTTTTTT
TRBV7-9	NA	once	TRBJ1-4	CASSLDGVGREKLFF	TGTGCCAGCAGCTTAGACGGGGTTGGGCGTGAAAAACTGTTTTTT
TRBV7-6	TRBD2	NA	TRBJ2-7	CASSLVGGAAEQYF	TGTGCCAGCAGCTTAGTGGGAGGGGCGGCCGAGCAGTACTTC
TRBV9	NA	NA	TRBJ2-1	CASSVGPGVTSYNEQFF	TGTGCCAGCAGCGTAGGGCCGGGGGTAACATCCTACAATGAGCAGTTCTTC